Shown below are 25 T cell receptor beta chains from a single sample sequenced in a study of regulatory T cells in long-lasting Graves disease. Specified time point: newly diagnosed GD, antithyroid drugs for less than 3 months. The TCR library was prepared using RNA isolated from PBMCs. Construction of TCR beta libraries relied on iRepertoire HTBI primers and on Arm-PCR targeting CDR3 regions. TCRdb itself ran the multiplex PCR reads through MiXCR, one entry per CDR3 protein. The sample records approximately 400,000 distinct CDR3 sequences, about 16% being singletons. These data were also filed under a second study, of T cells in Graves' hyperthyroidism and ophthalmopathy.

This specimen consisted of peripheral blood mononuclear cells (PBMCs), obtained at new diagnosis, from a patient treated with antithyroid drugs. These receptors all come from a woman between 25 and 40 years old with Graves disease.

In this sample, this clonotype turned up many times. The V gene is TRBV4-2, the J gene TRBJ1-1, with D perhaps matching TRBD1 (6 bases). V was shortened by 2 bases and J by 1 base, with 14 bases between the two germline ends. CDR1 and CDR2 (germline): LGHNA, YNFKEQ. This CDR3 spans 16 amino acids. In nucleotides, the CDR3 is TGTGCCAGCAGCCAACCGGGACACACGGGGAACACTGAAGCTTTCTTT. This gives the protein CASSQPGHTGNTEAFF.

This clonotype came up many times. The chain is built from TRBV12-3 or TRBV12-4 and TRBJ2-1; 7 positions match TRBD1. The J segment lost 6 bases and the V segment lost 4 bases, leaving 3 bases of the junction unmatched. There are 13 residues in the CDR3. The CDR3 protein is CASSSRQGNEQFF. The CDR3 DNA sequence: TGTGCCAGCAGTTCCCGACAGGGCAATGAGCAGTTCTTC.

This clonotype has more than one count but fewer than ten. The chain combines TRBV20-1 with TRBJ1-2; D remains ambiguous. CDR1 is DFQATT and CDR2 is SNEGSKA in the germline V gene (reference sequence). The V end was cut by 0 bases, the J end by 2 bases, with 22 bases between. This CDR3 comprises 18 residues. This CDR3 is CSARDRMNGHKENYGYTF. As DNA, the CDR3 is TGCAGTGCTAGAGATCGGATGAACGGGCACAAAGAGAACTATGGCTACACCTTC.

This clonotype has at least ten counts. The chain couples TRBV2 to TRBJ2-1, with D maybe TRBD2 (6 bases). V lost 6 bases and J lost 3, with 12 bases in between. This CDR3 comprises 14 residues. Looked up from germline, CDR1 is SNHLY and CDR2 is FYNNEI. CDR3 nucleotide sequence: TGTGCCAGCAGGGGGACTGCTGGCTACAATGAGCAGTTCTTC. Its protein is CASRGTAGYNEQFF.

This clonotype was seen at least ten times. The gene calls are TRBV20-1 and TRBJ2-1; D might be TRBD2 (6 bases). The CDR3 runs to 12 residues. Trimming pared 4 bases from V and 8 bases from J, leaving 12 bases between. Germline assignment: CDR1 DFQATT and CDR2 SNEGSKA (reference sequence). The CDR3 nucleotides are TGCAGTGCTACAAAGGGAGGCCATGAGCAGTTCTTC. Residues: CSATKGGHEQFF.

The chain couples TRBV2 to TRBJ2-2, with D maybe TRBD1 (5 bases). This CDR3 contains 16 residues. V shed 8 bases and J shed 4 bases, with 20 bases lying between them. The V gene's germline CDR1 is SNHLY and CDR2 FYNNEI. In nucleotides, the CDR3 is TGTGCCAGCGATTCCCCCCTAGGGGATTCCACCGGGGAGCTGTTTTTT. Protein sequence: CASDSPLGDSTGELFF.

The chain links TRBV24-1 to TRBJ2-1; weak D call: TRBD2 (5 bases). The CDR3 has 13 residues. The germline CDR1 and CDR2 sequences are KGHDR and SFDVKD. V gave up 8 bases and J gave up 7 bases, with 14 bases separating them. Here the CDR3 DNA reads TGTGCCACCAACAGCGGCATCGCGAATGAGCAGTTCTTC. It translates to CATNSGIANEQFF.

This clonotype was seen repeatedly, ten times or more. The V gene is TRBV19, the J gene TRBJ1-1; D gene uncertain. Germline V gene data show CDR1 as LNHDA and CDR2 as SQIVND (reference sequence). Trimming took off 3 bases at V and 6 bases at J, with 14 bases between the two ends. CDR3 length: 14 amino acids. The CDR3 coding sequence is TGTGCCAGTAGTATTAGACCCCGGAGGGCTGAAGCTTTCTTT. It specifies CASSIRPRRAEAFF.

This clonotype was found a few times. The rearrangement joins TRBV19 to TRBJ1-2, with 9 bases lining up with TRBD1. V lost 5 bases, J lost 8 bases, and 9 bases stayed unmatched. The CDR3 covers 14 residues. CDR1 is LNHDA and CDR2 is SQIVND in the germline V gene (reference sequence). The CDR3 is CASSVPGQGVGYTF. The CDR3 DNA reads TGTGCCAGTAGTGTCCCGGGACAGGGAGTCGGCTACACCTTC.

This clonotype showed up just a few times. V usage is TRBV27 and J usage is TRBJ1-6; D is uncertain. V was pared by 5 bases and J by 6 bases, with 11 bases between. Germline V CDR1 and CDR2: MNHEY, SMNVEV (reference sequence). CDR3 size: 14 residues. CDR3 protein: CASSRAAFNSPLHF. The CDR3 DNA is TGTGCCAGCAGTCGGGCCGCTTTTAATTCACCCCTCCACTTT.

This clonotype was observed a handful of times. V is TRBV6-1 and J is TRBJ1-2; D unresolved. The V gene lost 4 bases and the J gene lost 0 bases, with 9 bases spanning the gap. In germline, CDR1 is MNHNS, CDR2 SASEGT. This CDR3 comprises 14 residues. This chain's CDR3 is CASSGGHSNYGYTF. For the CDR3, the DNA is TGTGCCAGCAGTGGAGGGCACTCTAACTATGGCTACACCTTC.

The CDR3 loop is CASGTSGRSPGELFF. The DNA of the CDR3 is TGTGCTAGTGGGACCTCGGGCCGGTCACCCGGGGAGCTGTTTTTT. The chain has TRBV12-5 and TRBJ2-2; no clear D. V was cut by 6 bases and J by 6 bases, with 17 bases left in between. Per the germline V gene, CDR1 is LGHNT and CDR2 is FRNRAP. The CDR3 has 15 amino acids.

There are many counts of this clonotype. The V gene is TRBV3-1, the J gene TRBJ2-3, with D unresolved. CDR3 length: 15 amino acids. The V end lost 0 bases, the J end lost 0 bases, and 7 bases lay between the germline ends. The germline V gene encodes CDR1 LGHDT and CDR2 YNNKEL (reference sequence). The DNA of the CDR3 is TGTGCCAGCAGCCAAGATATCCCAAGCACAGATACGCAGTATTTT. Its translation is CASSQDIPSTDTQYF.

The chain joins TRBV30 to TRBJ2-3, with 8 positions matching TRBD2. The CDR3 runs 15 residues. Trimming took 4 bases from V and 3 from J; bases not matched to a gene: 9. Germline lookup yields CDR1 GTSNPN and CDR2 SVGIG (reference sequence). CDR3 bases: TGTGCCTGGACCCTGGGTAGCGGGAATACAGATACGCAGTATTTT. This encodes CAWTLGSGNTDTQYF.

The chain joins TRBV20-1 to TRBJ1-1; 8 bases agree with TRBD1. Germline-derived CDR1 and CDR2 are DFQATT and SNEGSKA (reference sequence). The CDR3 is 13 residues long. V shed 4 bases, J shed 4 bases, and the junction held 5 bases outside the gene matches. The DNA for the CDR3 is TGCAGTGCTATCGGACAGGGTTTCACTGAAGCTTTCTTT. This translates into CSAIGQGFTEAFF.

The sample holds many counts of this clonotype. The chain carries TRBV24-1 and TRBJ2-1; 9 nucleotides align to TRBD1. Looked up from germline, CDR1 is KGHDR and CDR2 is SFDVKD. The CDR3 length is 19 residues. J lost 4 bases, V lost 3 bases, and 15 bases had no gene match. CDR3 in DNA: TGTGCCACCAGTGATCCACGCCCACAGACAGGGGGAGTTTACAATGAGCAGTTCTTC. It translates to CATSDPRPQTGGVYNEQFF.

This clonotype was detected ten times or more. The chain has TRBV3-1 and TRBJ2-2; D is uncertain. The CDR3 has 15 amino acids. CDR1 is LGHDT, CDR2 YNNKEL, per germline (reference sequence). The germline V and J ends were trimmed by 1 base and 6 bases, with 12 bases remaining between them. Written as DNA, the CDR3 is TGTGCCAGCAGCCAAGGTGCGATCTCTGCCGGGGAGCTGTTTTTT. Protein: CASSQGAISAGELFF.

This chain uses TRBV20-1 with TRBJ2-7, with a weak D call TRBD1 (6 bases). The germline gives CDR1 DFQATT, CDR2 SNEGSKA (reference sequence). V shed 6 bases and J shed 2 bases, with 17 bases lying between them. The CDR3 loop spans 14 amino acids. The CDR3 nucleotides are TGCAGTGCAAGCAAACTAGGGGGACCCTACGAGCAGTACTTC. Amino acid sequence: CSASKLGGPYEQYF.

This chain uses TRBV18 with TRBJ1-1; 8 nucleotides line up with TRBD1. This CDR3 contains 13 residues. CDR1 is KGHSH, CDR2 LQKENI, per germline. V lost 3 bases, J lost 6 bases, and 3 bases stayed unmatched. CDR3 protein: CASSPTGGAEAFF. Written as DNA, the CDR3 is TGTGCCAGCTCACCCACAGGGGGGGCTGAAGCTTTCTTT.

The rearrangement uses TRBV9 and TRBJ1-2; no reliable D call. The CDR3 length is 13 residues. Germline assignment: CDR1 SGDLS and CDR2 YYNGEE. V lost 1 base to trimming and J lost 2 bases, with 6 bases between them. As DNA, the CDR3 is TGTGCCAGCAGCGTACACCCAAACTATGGCTACACCTTC. It encodes CASSVHPNYGYTF.

At least ten counts were recorded for this clonotype. J is TRBJ2-7 and V is TRBV5-1; D remains ambiguous. The V gene's germline CDR1 is SGHRS and CDR2 YFSETQ. V lost 0 bases and J 2 bases, leaving 9 bases between the germline ends. There are 14 residues in the CDR3. The CDR3 DNA sequence: TGCGCCAGCAGCTTGGATCCTGTGGCCTACGAGCAGTACTTC. As protein: CASSLDPVAYEQYF.

V usage is TRBV9 and J usage is TRBJ2-7, with TRBD2 as a possible D gene (7 bases). In germline, CDR1 is SGDLS, CDR2 YYNGEE. There are 16 residues in the CDR3. V lost 0 bases to trimming and J lost 3 bases, with 16 bases between them. CDR3 protein: CASSVEAMGGRYEQYF. The CDR3 DNA reads as TGTGCCAGCAGCGTAGAGGCGATGGGGGGGCGCTACGAGCAGTACTTC.

This chain connects TRBV6-1 to TRBJ2-5; D gene unclear. The V end was cut by 6 bases, the J end by 5 bases, with 7 bases between. Germline assignment: CDR1 MNHNS and CDR2 SASEGT. CDR3 length: 11 amino acids. CDR3 protein: CASRDGETQYF. CDR3 coding DNA: TGTGCCAGCAGGGATGGTGAGACCCAGTACTTC.

In its sample, this clonotype was seen many times. The CDR3 DNA follows: TGTGCCAGCAGTTACTCCCTAGCGGGGAACACAGATACGCAGTATTTT. It codes for CASSYSLAGNTDTQYF. The chain uses TRBV6-5 and TRBJ2-3, with 9 bases aligning to TRBD2. Losses at the gene ends were 0 bases for V and 2 bases for J; bases not matched to a gene: 3. Germline lookup yields CDR1 MNHEY and CDR2 SVGAGI. CDR3 length: 16 amino acids.

This clonotype was counted many times. The genes are TRBV11-3 and TRBJ2-7; 7 bases agree with TRBD2. The germline gives CDR1 SGHNT, CDR2 YENEEA. J gave up 2 bases and V 5 bases, and 9 bases lay outside the gene matches. This CDR3 has 15 amino acids. DNA of the CDR3: TGTGCCAGCAGCCCCTCTCCGGGGGGAGCCTACGAGCAGTACTTC. Translation gives CASSPSPGGAYEQYF.